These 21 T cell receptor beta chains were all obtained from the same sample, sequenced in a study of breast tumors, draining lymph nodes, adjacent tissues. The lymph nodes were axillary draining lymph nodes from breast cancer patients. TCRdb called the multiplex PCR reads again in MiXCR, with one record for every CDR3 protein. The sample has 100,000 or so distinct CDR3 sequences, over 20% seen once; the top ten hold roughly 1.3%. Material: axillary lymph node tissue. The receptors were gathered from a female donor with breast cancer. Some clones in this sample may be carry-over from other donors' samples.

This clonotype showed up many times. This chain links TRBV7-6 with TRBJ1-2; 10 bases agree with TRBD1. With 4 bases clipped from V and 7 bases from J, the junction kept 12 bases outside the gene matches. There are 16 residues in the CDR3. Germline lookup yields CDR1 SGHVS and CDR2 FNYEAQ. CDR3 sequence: CASSSPGQGYDGGYTF. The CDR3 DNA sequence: TGTGCCAGCAGCTCACCGGGACAGGGGTATGATGGTGGCTACACCTTC.

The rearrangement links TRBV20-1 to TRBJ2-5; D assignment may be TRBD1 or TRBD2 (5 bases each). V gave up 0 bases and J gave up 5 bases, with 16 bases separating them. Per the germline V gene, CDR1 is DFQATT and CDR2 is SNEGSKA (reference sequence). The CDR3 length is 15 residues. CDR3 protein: CSAREWGSLAETQYF. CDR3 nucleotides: TGCAGTGCTAGAGAATGGGGGAGTCTAGCCGAGACCCAGTACTTC.

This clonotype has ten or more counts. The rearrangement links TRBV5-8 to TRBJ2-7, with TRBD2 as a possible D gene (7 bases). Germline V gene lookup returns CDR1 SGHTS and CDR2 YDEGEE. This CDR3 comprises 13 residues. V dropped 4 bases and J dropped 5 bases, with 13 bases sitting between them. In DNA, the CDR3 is TGTGCCAGCAGCCTGGGAGGGGGACACGAGCAGTACTTC. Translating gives CASSLGGGHEQYF.

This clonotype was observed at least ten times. The CDR3 DNA reads TGTGCCATCAGTGAGCGGGGGGACAATGAGCAGTTCTTC. The encoded protein is CAISERGDNEQFF. The gene calls are TRBV10-3 and TRBJ2-1; the match to TRBD2 covers 7 bases. This CDR3 region has 13 residues. The junction had 0 bases not matched to a gene; V was cut back by 2 bases and J by 5 bases. Germline loops: CDR1 ENHRY, CDR2 SYGVKD.

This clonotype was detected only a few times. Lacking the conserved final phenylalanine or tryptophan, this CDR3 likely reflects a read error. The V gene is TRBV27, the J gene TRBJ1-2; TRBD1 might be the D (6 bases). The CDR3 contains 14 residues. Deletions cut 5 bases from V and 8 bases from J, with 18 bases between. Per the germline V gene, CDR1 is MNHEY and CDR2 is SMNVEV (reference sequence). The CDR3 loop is CASSGQWGEGGYTL. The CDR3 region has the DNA TGTGCCAGCAGTGGACAGTGGGGCGAGGGGGGCTACACCCTC.

This CDR3 reads CASSIISIPWGNTGELFF. The CDR3, as DNA: TGTGCCAGTAGTATAATCTCCATACCTTGGGGGAACACCGGGGAGCTGTTTTTT. This chain links TRBV19 with TRBJ2-2, with D unresolved. Trimming removed 2 bases at V and 1 base at J, with 17 bases between. Per the germline V gene, CDR1 is LNHDA and CDR2 is SQIVND (reference sequence). The CDR3 is 18 residues long.

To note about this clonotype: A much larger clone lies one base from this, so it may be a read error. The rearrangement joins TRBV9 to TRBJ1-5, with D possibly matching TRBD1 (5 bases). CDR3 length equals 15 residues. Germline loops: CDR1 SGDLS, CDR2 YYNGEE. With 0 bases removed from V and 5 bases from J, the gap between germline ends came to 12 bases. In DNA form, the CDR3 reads TGTGCCAGCAGCGTAGGGACATGGCTGGATCAGCCCCAGCATTTT. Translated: CASSVGTWLDQPQHF.

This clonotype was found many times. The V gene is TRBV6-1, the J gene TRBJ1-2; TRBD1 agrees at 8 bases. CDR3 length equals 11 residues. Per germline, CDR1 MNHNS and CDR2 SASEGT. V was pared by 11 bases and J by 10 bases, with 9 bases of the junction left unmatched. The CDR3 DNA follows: TGTGCCCTGGAGCAGGGGGCTCACTACACCTTC. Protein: CALEQGAHYTF.

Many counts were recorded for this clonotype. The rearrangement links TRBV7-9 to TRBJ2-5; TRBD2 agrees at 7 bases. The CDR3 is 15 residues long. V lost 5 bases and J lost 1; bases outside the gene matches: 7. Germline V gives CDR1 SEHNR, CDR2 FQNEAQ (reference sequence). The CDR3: CASSPLGTTQETQYF. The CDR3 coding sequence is TGTGCCAGCAGCCCCCTCGGGACTACCCAAGAGACCCAGTACTTC.

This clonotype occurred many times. CDR3 in amino acids: CASSQEQTRGGIEKLFF. CDR3 coding DNA: TGTGCCAGCAGCCAAGAACAAACCCGGGGTGGGATTGAAAAACTGTTTTTT. The chain combines TRBV7-3 with TRBJ1-4; no firm D call. The V end lost 5 bases, the J end lost 7 bases, and 23 bases lay between the germline ends. Per the germline V gene, CDR1 is SGHTA and CDR2 is FQGTGA. The CDR3 covers 17 residues.

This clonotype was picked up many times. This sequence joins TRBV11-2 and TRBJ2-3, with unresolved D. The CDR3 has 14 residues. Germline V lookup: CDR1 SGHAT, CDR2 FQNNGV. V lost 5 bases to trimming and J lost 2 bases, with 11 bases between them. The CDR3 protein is CASSPGFLTDTQYF. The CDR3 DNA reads TGTGCCAGCAGCCCAGGATTTCTCACAGATACGCAGTATTTT.

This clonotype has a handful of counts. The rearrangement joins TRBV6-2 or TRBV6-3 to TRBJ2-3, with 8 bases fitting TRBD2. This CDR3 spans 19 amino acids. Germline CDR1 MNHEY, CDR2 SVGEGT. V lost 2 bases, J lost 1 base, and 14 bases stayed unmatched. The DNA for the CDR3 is TGTGCCAGCAGTTACGGGGGGGGTAGCGGGAATCTCCGCACAGATACGCAGTATTTT. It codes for CASSYGGGSGNLRTDTQYF.

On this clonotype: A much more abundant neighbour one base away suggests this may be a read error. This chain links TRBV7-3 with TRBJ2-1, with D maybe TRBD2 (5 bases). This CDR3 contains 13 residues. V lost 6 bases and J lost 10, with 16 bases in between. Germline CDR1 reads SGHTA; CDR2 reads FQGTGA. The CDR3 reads CASRASGGPEQFF. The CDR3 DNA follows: TGTGCCAGCAGGGCAAGCGGCGGGCCAGAGCAGTTCTTC.

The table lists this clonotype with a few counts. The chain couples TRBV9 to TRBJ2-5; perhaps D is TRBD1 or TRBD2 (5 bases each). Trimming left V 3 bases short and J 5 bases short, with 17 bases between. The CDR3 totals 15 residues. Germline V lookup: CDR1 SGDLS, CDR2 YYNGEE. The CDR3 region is CASSASTAGTETQYF. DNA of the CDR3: TGTGCCAGCAGCGCAAGCACGGCAGGGACGGAGACCCAGTACTTC.

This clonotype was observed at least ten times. CDR3 DNA: TGTGCCAGCAGCCCACGCGTTTCTTACAACACCGGGGAGCTGTTTTTT. Protein: CASSPRVSYNTGELFF. The chain has TRBV14 and TRBJ2-2, with no clear D. Germline assignment: CDR1 SGHDN and CDR2 FVKESK. CDR3 length equals 16 residues. With 4 bases removed from V and 2 bases from J, the gap between germline ends came to 14 bases.

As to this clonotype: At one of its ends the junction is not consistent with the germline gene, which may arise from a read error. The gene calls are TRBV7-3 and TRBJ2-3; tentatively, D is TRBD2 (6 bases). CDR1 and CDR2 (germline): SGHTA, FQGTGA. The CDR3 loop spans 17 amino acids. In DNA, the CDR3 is TGTGCCAGCAGCTTAAAACGTCGAGCGGGTGAGCCAGATACGCAGTGTTTT. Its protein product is CASSLKRRAGEPDTQCF.

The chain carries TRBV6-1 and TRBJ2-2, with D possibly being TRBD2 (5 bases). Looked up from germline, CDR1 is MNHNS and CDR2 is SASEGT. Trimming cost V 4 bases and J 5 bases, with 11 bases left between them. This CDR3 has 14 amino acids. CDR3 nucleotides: TGTGCCAGCAGTGCCCCGCTAGCTACCGGGGAGCTGTTTTTT. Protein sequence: CASSAPLATGELFF.

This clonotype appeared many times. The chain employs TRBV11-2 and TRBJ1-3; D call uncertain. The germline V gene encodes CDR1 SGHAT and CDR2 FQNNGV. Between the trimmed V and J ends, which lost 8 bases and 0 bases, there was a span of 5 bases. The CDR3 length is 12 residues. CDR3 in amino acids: CASGYSGNTIYF. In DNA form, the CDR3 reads TGTGCCAGCGGATACTCTGGAAACACCATATATTTT.

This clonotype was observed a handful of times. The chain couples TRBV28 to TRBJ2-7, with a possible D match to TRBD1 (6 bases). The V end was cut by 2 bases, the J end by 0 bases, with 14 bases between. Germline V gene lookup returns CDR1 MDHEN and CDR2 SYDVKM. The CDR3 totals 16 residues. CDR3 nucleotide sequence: TGTGCCAGCAGTTTACGCGCCATAGGGGGCTCCTACGAGCAGTACTTC. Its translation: CASSLRAIGGSYEQYF.

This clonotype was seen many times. The CDR3 DNA reads TGTGCCAGCTCGATTCGGCAGGCGTCCTACGAGCAGTACTTC. As protein: CASSIRQASYEQYF. The rearrangement joins TRBV18 to TRBJ2-7, with D uncertain. Germline V gene lookup returns CDR1 KGHSH and CDR2 LQKENI. CDR3 size: 14 residues. V lost 6 bases and J lost 1, with 13 bases in between. Using reference TRBV18 and TRBJ2-7 for the parts outside the CDR3, the full variable domain is NAGVMQNPRHLVRRRGQEARLRCSPMKGHSHVYWYRQLPEEGLKFMVYLQKENIIDESGMPKERFSAEFPKEGPSILRIQQVVRGDSAAYFCASSIRQASYEQYFGPGTRLTVT.

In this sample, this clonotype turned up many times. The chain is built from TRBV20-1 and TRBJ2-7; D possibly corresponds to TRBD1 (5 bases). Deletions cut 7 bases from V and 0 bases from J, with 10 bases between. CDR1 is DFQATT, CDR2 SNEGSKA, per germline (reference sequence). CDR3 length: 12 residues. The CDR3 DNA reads TGCAGTGTTACAGGTCTCTCCTACGAGCAGTACTTC. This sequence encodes CSVTGLSYEQYF.